Below, 9 T cell receptor beta chains from the same sample are listed, as sequenced in a study of blood T cell repertoires in COVID-19. TCRdb's table, derived via immunoSEQ multiplex PCR, lists solely in-frame clones and lacks some. The table has 120,000 or so clones, roughly 88% seen once. The sample consisted of peripheral blood. The receptors originated from a woman aged 80 or over with acute or convalescent COVID-19.

The chain carries TRBV4-3 and TRBJ2-2; TRBD2 agrees at 9 bases. V lost 0 bases, J lost 4 bases, and 9 bases stayed unmatched. In germline, CDR1 is LGHNA, CDR2 YSLEER. This CDR3 is 18 amino acids long. CDR3 DNA sequence: TGCGCCAGCAGCCAAGACCGGGGGCTAGCGGGGCGCACCGGGGAGCTGTTTTTT. Its protein is CASSQDRGLAGRTGELFF.

This chain uses TRBV29-1 with TRBJ1-5; 8 bases fit TRBD1. The V gene end was trimmed by 5 bases and the J gene end by 4 bases; junction bases not matched to a gene: 7. Germline CDR1 SQVTM, CDR2 ANQGSEA. This CDR3 contains 14 residues. The DNA of the CDR3 is TGCAGCGTTCTTGGGACAGGTTTAAATCAGCCCCAGCATTTT. It specifies CSVLGTGLNQPQHF.

This chain joins TRBV18 and TRBJ2-3; D gene ambiguous. In germline, CDR1 is KGHSH, CDR2 LQKENI. V lost 0 bases and J lost 0, with 10 bases in between. The CDR3 totals 16 residues. The CDR3 DNA reads as TGTGCCAGCTCACCACCACATGGCATTAGCACAGATACGCAGTATTTT. Amino acids: CASSPPHGISTDTQYF.

J is TRBJ2-4 and V is TRBV5-1; no definite D call. The germline V gene has CDR1 SGHRS and CDR2 YFSETQ. The CDR3 has 16 amino acids. The V and J ends lost 0 bases and 0 bases respectively, with 10 bases between them. DNA for the CDR3: TGCGCCAGCAGCTTGGACCCCACAATAGCCAAAAACATTCAGTACTTC. It is translated as CASSLDPTIAKNIQYF. The variable domain in full, completed from reference TRBV5-1 and TRBJ2-4, reads KAGVTQTPRYLIKTRGQQVTLSCSPISGHRSVSWYQQTPGQGLQFLFEYFSETQRNKGNFPGRFSGRQFSNSRSEMNVSTLELGDSALYLCASSLDPTIAKNIQYFGAGTRLSVL.

There are a few counts of this clone. The chain recombines TRBV5-1 with TRBJ1-2, with D perhaps matching TRBD1 (6 bases). V gave up 0 bases and J gave up 3 bases, with 9 bases separating them. The CDR3 sequence is 14 residues long. The germline CDR1 and CDR2 sequences are SGHRS and YFSETQ. CDR3 loop: CASSLGSGDYGYTF. In DNA form, the CDR3 reads TGCGCCAGCAGCTTGGGGTCAGGGGACTATGGCTACACCTTC.

This chain links TRBV28 with TRBJ1-3, with 9 bases lining up with TRBD1. CDR3 length equals 14 residues. V was pared by 10 bases and J by 0 bases, with 4 bases of the junction left unmatched. CDR1 is MDHEN and CDR2 is SYDVKM in the germline V gene. The CDR3 DNA reads as TGTGCCACCCGGACAGGGGCCTCTGGAAACACCATATATTTT. Its translation is CATRTGASGNTIYF.

The rearrangement joins TRBV10-3 to TRBJ1-3; D is perhaps TRBD1 (6 bases). Germline loops: CDR1 ENHRY, CDR2 SYGVKD. The CDR3 covers 14 residues. V dropped 6 bases and J dropped 1 base, with 10 bases sitting between them. The CDR3 here is CAISAGVSGNTIYF. The CDR3 coding sequence is TGTGCCATCAGCGCAGGGGTGTCTGGAAACACCATATATTTT.

The genes are TRBV6-5 and TRBJ1-3, with 8 bases matching TRBD1. CDR3 size: 14 residues. Germline values: CDR1 MNHEY, CDR2 SVGAGI. V gave up 5 bases and J gave up 4 bases; unmatched junction bases: 4. The CDR3 reads CASSRQGTGNTIYF. In nucleotides, the CDR3 is TGTGCCAGCAGTCGACAGGGGACGGGAAACACCATATATTTT.

The chain links TRBV5-1 to TRBJ2-3; 10 bases map to TRBD2. CDR3 size: 16 residues. Germline V CDR1 and CDR2: SGHRS, YFSETQ. Trimming removed 4 bases from V and 1 base from J; junction bases left unmatched: 6. The DNA for the CDR3 is TGCGCCAGCAGCCTGTCCGGGACTAGCGGCACAGATACGCAGTATTTT. Translating gives CASSLSGTSGTDTQYF.